This is a list of T cell receptor beta chains from one sample in a study of shared clonotypes between healthy human individuals. The data were produced by immunoSEQ multiplex PCR, yet TCRdb's version contains in-frame clones alone and is incomplete. The profile shows some 580,000 clones, less than 98% of them singletons. The source material was naive CD4+ T cells sorted from blood. Every receptor here comes from a woman under 40 in good health. CDR3s include the opening cysteine and the closing phenylalanine or tryptophan. A D gene is named only where the DNA matches it firmly. A clone size is listed for some rows: how often the clone was seen (once, few, many), or a class if it is expanded.

abundance	v_gene	j_gene	d_gene	CDR3aa	CDR3nt
NA	TRBV19	TRBJ2-7	TRBD2	CASSLRPSGPAYEQYF	TGTGCCAGTAGTCTCCGACCTAGCGGGCCGGCATACGAGCAGTACTTC
few	TRBV2	TRBJ1-1	TRBD1	CASRGTGGRTEAFF	TGTGCCAGCAGGGGGACAGGGGGGAGAACTGAAGCTTTCTTT
NA	TRBV5-1	TRBJ2-3	TRBD1	CASSWIGTVSTDTQYF	TGCGCCAGCAGCTGGATAGGGACAGTTAGCACAGATACGCAGTATTTT
NA	TRBV2	TRBJ1-1	NA	CASSLIAFSNTEAFF	TGTGCCAGCAGTCTCATCGCATTTTCGAACACTGAAGCTTTCTTT
NA	TRBV9	TRBJ2-1	NA	CASSVEGNEQFF	TGTGCCAGCAGCGTAGAAGGGAATGAGCAGTTCTTC
NA	TRBV29-1	TRBJ2-1	TRBD2	CSAKGDYYSYNEQFF	TGCAGCGCTAAAGGGGACTACTACTCCTACAATGAGCAGTTCTTC
once	TRBV5-1	TRBJ2-2	TRBD2	CASSSLAGAGELFF	TGCGCCAGCAGCTCATTAGCGGGAGCCGGGGAGCTGTTTTTT
NA	TRBV19	TRBJ2-3	NA	CASRQSGQWRTDTQYF	TGTGCCAGTAGACAAAGCGGGCAGTGGCGCACAGATACGCAGTATTTT
NA	TRBV27	TRBJ1-4	NA	CASSGQGAGEKLFF	TGTGCCAGCAGTGGGCAGGGCGCAGGCGAAAAACTGTTTTTT
once	TRBV5-1	TRBJ2-2	NA	CASSDSEGAGELFF	TGCGCCAGCAGCGACTCGGAGGGGGCCGGGGAGCTGTTTTTT
NA	TRBV5-4	TRBJ2-7	NA	CASSFRGNPYEQYF	TGTGCCAGCAGCTTCCGAGGGAACCCCTACGAGCAGTACTTC
NA	TRBV28	TRBJ2-7	NA	CASSSWATSYEQYF	TGTGCCAGCAGTTCGTGGGCGACCTCCTACGAGCAGTACTTC
NA	TRBV5-4	TRBJ2-1	NA	CASSLGRQVNEQFF	TGTGCCAGCAGCCTTGGGAGGCAGGTCAATGAGCAGTTCTTC
NA	TRBV19	TRBJ1-5	NA	CASSIEGLPINQPQHF	TGTGCCAGTAGTATAGAGGGGCTACCGATCAATCAGCCCCAGCATTTT
NA	TRBV11-1	TRBJ2-7	TRBD1	CASSLAGAGGPYEQYF	TGTGCCAGCAGCTTAGCGGGGGCAGGGGGCCCCTACGAGCAGTACTTC
NA	TRBV11-1	TRBJ2-3	NA	CASSRLFADTQYF	TGTGCCAGCAGCAGACTATTTGCAGATACGCAGTATTTT
NA	TRBV28	TRBJ2-2	TRBD1	CASGSGQVGAGELFF	TGTGCCAGCGGGTCGGGACAGGTGGGGGCCGGGGAGCTGTTTTTT
NA	TRBV7-9	TRBJ1-1	NA	CASSSGPTNTEAFF	TGTGCCAGCAGCTCCGGACCGACGAACACTGAAGCTTTCTTT
NA	TRBV4-1	TRBJ1-1	NA	CASSQFSGADTEAFF	TGCGCCAGCAGCCAATTCTCGGGGGCGGACACTGAAGCTTTCTTT
NA	TRBV28	TRBJ1-2	NA	CASSYQGYNYGYTF	TGTGCCAGCAGTTATCAGGGTTATAACTATGGCTACACCTTC
NA	TRBV10-3	TRBJ1-1	NA	CAISENRDTQAFF	TGTGCCATCAGTGAAAACCGGGACACCCAAGCTTTCTTT
NA	TRBV6-5	TRBJ2-3	TRBD2	CASSYSGTRTFTQYF	TGTGCCAGCAGTTACTCCGGGACTAGGACTTTTACGCAGTATTTT
NA	TRBV15	TRBJ2-1	TRBD2	CATSRDVVAGDNEQFF	TGTGCCACCAGCAGAGATGTAGTAGCGGGGGACAATGAGCAGTTCTTC
NA	TRBV5-4	TRBJ1-3	TRBD1	CASSSLDRGAGNTIYF	TGTGCCAGCAGCTCCCTGGACAGGGGAGCTGGAAACACCATATATTTT
NA	TRBV5-1	TRBJ2-5	NA	CASSFSVETQYF	TGCGCCAGCAGCTTTAGCGTGGAGACCCAGTACTTC
NA	TRBV27	TRBJ1-3	NA	CASSPVRQRGSGNTIYF	TGTGCCAGCAGCCCAGTTCGGCAGCGAGGCTCTGGAAACACCATATATTTT
once	TRBV7-9	TRBJ1-4	NA	CASSLAWAGLGDPNEKLFF	TGTGCCAGCAGCCTGGCGTGGGCAGGGCTTGGGGACCCTAATGAAAAACTGTTTTTT
NA	TRBV10-1	TRBJ1-1	NA	CASSDRDTEAFF	TGCGCCAGCAGTGACCGGGACACTGAAGCTTTCTTT
NA	TRBV28	TRBJ2-7	TRBD2	CASNLLAGGPYEQYF	TGTGCCAGCAACCTCCTAGCGGGAGGGCCCTACGAGCAGTACTTC
NA	TRBV5-6	TRBJ1-5	NA	CASSLMSGNSNQPQHF	TGTGCCAGCAGCTTGATGTCTGGAAATAGCAATCAGCCCCAGCATTTT
NA	TRBV6-1	TRBJ2-1	TRBD2	CASRLAGANEQFF	TGTGCCAGCAGACTAGCGGGAGCCAATGAGCAGTTCTTC
NA	TRBV30	TRBJ1-3	NA	CAWSGGITSGNTIYF	TGTGCCTGGAGTGGGGGCATAACCTCTGGAAACACCATATATTTT
NA	TRBV20-1	TRBJ2-5	NA	CSAHLRGSQYF	TGCAGTGCTCACCTGAGGGGCTCCCAGTACTTC
NA	TRBV4-3	TRBJ1-4	NA	CASSPVGVAEKLFF	TGCGCCAGCAGCCCCGTGGGGGTGGCTGAAAAACTGTTTTTT
NA	TRBV7-9	TRBJ2-7	NA	CASSFLGAGEQYF	TGTGCCAGCAGCTTCCTCGGGGCTGGGGAGCAGTACTTC
NA	TRBV5-4	TRBJ2-3	NA	CASSLTTSTDTQYF	TGTGCCAGCAGCCTAACGACCAGCACAGATACGCAGTATTTT
once	TRBV15	TRBJ2-6	NA	CATSKGDSGANVLTF	TGTGCCACCAGCAAAGGAGACTCTGGGGCCAACGTCCTGACTTTC
NA	TRBV5-1	TRBJ2-1	TRBD2	CASSLTSGSNNEQFF	TGCGCCAGCAGCCTGACTAGCGGGTCAAACAATGAGCAGTTCTTC
NA	TRBV7-2	TRBJ2-5	NA	CASSLDSQETQYF	TGTGCCAGCAGCCTTGACAGTCAAGAGACCCAGTACTTC
NA	TRBV7-8	TRBJ2-1	NA	CASSPTRISYNEQFF	TGTGCCAGCAGCCCGACTAGAATCTCCTACAATGAGCAGTTCTTC
NA	TRBV2	TRBJ2-7	NA	CASSDRVLPHEQYF	TGTGCCAGCAGTGACAGGGTTTTGCCTCACGAGCAGTACTTC
NA	TRBV9	TRBJ2-7	TRBD1	CASSVDRGNEQYF	TGTGCCAGCAGCGTCGACAGGGGCAACGAGCAGTACTTC
NA	TRBV28	TRBJ1-2	NA	CASSPYSIWGYGYTF	TGTGCCAGCAGTCCTTACAGTATTTGGGGCTATGGCTACACCTTC
NA	TRBV28	TRBJ2-3	TRBD2	CASGGGTLLDTQYF	TGTGCCAGCGGGGGGGGGACCCTCCTGGATACGCAGTATTTT
NA	TRBV6-6	TRBJ1-5	TRBD1	CASSRDRGLENQPQHF	TGTGCCAGCAGTCGGGACAGGGGGCTTGAAAATCAGCCCCAGCATTTT
NA	TRBV5-4	TRBJ2-7	TRBD2	CASSLSWASGRADEQYF	TGTGCCAGCAGCTTGTCTTGGGCTAGCGGGAGGGCCGACGAGCAGTACTTC
NA	TRBV30	TRBJ2-1	TRBD2	CAWASGGEQFF	TGTGCCTGGGCTAGCGGGGGTGAGCAGTTCTTC
once	TRBV2	TRBJ2-1	NA	CASKKNQGRHVGNEQFF	TGTGCCAGCAAAAAAAATCAGGGTAGGCATGTTGGTAATGAGCAGTTCTTC